This is a list of T cell receptor beta chains from one sample in a study of long-term antiretroviral therapy in people with HIV. Method: immunoSEQ multiplex PCR; TCRdb's copy keeps in-frame clones and lacks some. The sample records about 30,000 clones, 94% being singletons. The input for sequencing was unsorted PBMCs, taken about 7.4 years after starting antiretroviral therapy. These receptors originate from a middle-aged man with HIV. The CDR3 runs from the conserved cysteine through the conserved F or W. Each record gives: J gene, clone size, D gene, V gene, CDR3 protein, CDR3 DNA. D genes are given only for firm matches. Clone sizes are given selectively: once, few, many, or a class where the clone is expanded.

TRBJ2-5 - - TRBV5-4 CASSSKSGLQQETQYF TGTGCCAGCAGCTCAAAATCGGGACTCCAGCAAGAGACCCAGTACTTC
TRBJ1-6 - - TRBV2 CASSEDNSPLHF TGTGCCAGCAGTGAGGATAATTCACCCCTCCACTTT
TRBJ2-5 - TRBD2 TRBV2 CASSYGGARDGETQYF TGTGCCAGCAGTTACGGGGGGGCCCGTGATGGAGAGACCCAGTACTTC
TRBJ2-1 - TRBD2 TRBV7-8 CASSSRASGGAPGWANEQFF TGTGCCAGCAGCTCCCGGGCTAGCGGGGGGGCCCCCGGATGGGCGAATGAGCAGTTCTTC
TRBJ1-5 - TRBD1 TRBV6-1 CASRGQVGQPQHF TGTGCCAGCAGGGGACAGGTTGGTCAGCCCCAGCATTTT
TRBJ1-5 - - TRBV19 CASSIIWGGLGNQPQHF TGTGCCAGTAGTATTATTTGGGGGGGGCTCGGCAATCAGCCCCAGCATTTT
TRBJ2-7 - - TRBV9 CASSEGGSSYEQYF TGTGCCAGCAGCGAGGGTGGCAGTTCCTACGAGCAGTACTTC
TRBJ2-7 - TRBD2 TRBV7-2 CASSRTSGAQYEQYF TGTGCCAGCAGCCGGACTAGCGGGGCCCAATACGAGCAGTACTTC
TRBJ2-3 - TRBD2 TRBV5-1 CASSVSGLITDTQYF TGCGCCAGCAGCGTTAGCGGGCTGATCACAGATACGCAGTATTTT
TRBJ2-2 - TRBD1 TRBV29-1 CSAQSGGDHGELFF TGCAGCGCCCAGTCAGGGGGCGACCACGGGGAGCTGTTTTTT
TRBJ1-2 - TRBD1 TRBV4-2 CASSLFQDRGEYGYTF TGTGCCAGCAGCCTTTTCCAGGACAGGGGGGAGTATGGCTACACCTTC
TRBJ2-3 - TRBD2 TRBV5-4 CASSLNGGAGDTQYF TGTGCCAGCAGCTTGAACGGGGGGGCCGGAGATACGCAGTATTTT
TRBJ2-1 few - TRBV6-4 CASSDSFYTGEQFF TGTGCCAGCAGTGACTCTTTTTACACCGGTGAGCAGTTCTTC
TRBJ1-1 - - TRBV19 CASSIDSLNTEAFF TGTGCCAGTAGTATAGACAGTTTGAACACTGAAGCTTTCTTT
TRBJ2-1 - - TRBV4-3 CASSQEYGDYNEQFF TGCGCCAGCAGCCAAGAATACGGGGACTACAATGAGCAGTTCTTC